Listed below are T cell receptor beta chains from one sample, sequenced in a study of cytomegalovirus exposure and HLA in healthy donors. Generated by immunoSEQ multiplex PCR, the TCRdb table keeps only in-frame clones and is missing some. The table has some 130,000 clones, 89% seen once. Sequencing was carried out using PBMCs. The receptors come from a woman between 18 and 29 years old in good health and CMV-seronegative. CDR3s include the opening cysteine and the closing phenylalanine or tryptophan. The D gene is left open where the match is weak.

d_gene	v_gene	j_gene	CDR3aa
-	TRBV6-6	TRBJ2-2	CASSYLQLTGELFF
-	TRBV6-1	TRBJ1-4	CASSRTLATNEKLFF
-	TRBV19	TRBJ2-1	CASSSSTPRWIYNEQFF
-	TRBV28	TRBJ1-1	CASRRTGNTEAFF
-	TRBV10-1	TRBJ1-1	CASSRRGGTEAFF
TRBD1	TRBV9	TRBJ2-2	CASSGQGAAGELFF
TRBD2	TRBV7-3	TRBJ2-1	CASSSTSGSSYNEQFF
TRBD2	TRBV7-9	TRBJ2-7	CASSLGLAGDEQYF
TRBD1	TRBV12-5	TRBJ1-2	CASGPDPDREGGYTF
TRBD1	TRBV9	TRBJ1-4	CASSAGTARTNEKLFF
-	TRBV11-3	TRBJ1-2	CASSSIYAGRERGYTF
-	TRBV19	TRBJ1-5	CASSSFNQPQHF
-	TRBV6-5	TRBJ1-1	CASSERRVEAFF
-	TRBV10-2	TRBJ2-7	CASSESHYEQYF
-	TRBV6-9	TRBJ1-2	CASSYGMLWGYTF
-	TRBV7-2	TRBJ1-5	CASTPGLTSNQPQHF
-	TRBV18	TRBJ1-1	CASSPDAGGVTEAFF
-	TRBV5-1	TRBJ2-7	CASSLGAPGQEQYF
-	TRBV9	TRBJ2-2	CASSEQGRPGELFF
-	TRBV18	TRBJ1-6	CASSVGGGDSPLHF
TRBD1	TRBV27	TRBJ1-4	CASSSDTTGGYEKLFF
TRBD1	TRBV4-2	TRBJ1-1	CASSQGQGARLNTEAFF
TRBD1	TRBV6-5	TRBJ1-5	CASSPQGSIHQPQHF
TRBD1	TRBV6-6	TRBJ2-3	CASSYLRGQTDTQYF
-	TRBV5-1	TRBJ1-1	CASSFSRDKEAFF
-	TRBV27	TRBJ2-7	CASSLSPGGGGPYEQYF
-	TRBV5-1	TRBJ2-1	CASSLEGADNEQFF
TRBD1	TRBV29-1	TRBJ1-2	CSVEQGAWDGYTF
TRBD1	TRBV5-1	TRBJ2-5	CASSGTGGDGGTQYF
-	TRBV19	TRBJ1-4	CASSPGDSTNEKLFF
TRBD2	TRBV4-1	TRBJ2-3	CASSQDQSRTSGVDTQYF
TRBD1	TRBV7-9	TRBJ1-1	CASSLLGQGAATEAFF
-	TRBV9	TRBJ2-3	CASSVAGDTQYF
-	TRBV5-6	TRBJ1-4	CASSARRVLVF
-	TRBV6-1	TRBJ1-3	CASSETGFPRGNTIYF
-	TRBV21-1	TRBJ2-1	CASSKAKGTGGNEQFF
-	TRBV5-6	TRBJ1-5	CASSVGGQPQHF
-	TRBV27	TRBJ1-1	CASSPLTGLGNTEAFF
TRBD1	TRBV7-3	TRBJ1-2	CASSLYPPGQGADGYTF
-	TRBV6-1	TRBJ1-4	CASSVGTRAGEKLFF
-	TRBV19	TRBJ1-4	CASSWGYEKLFF
TRBD2	TRBV7-9	TRBJ2-7	CASSQVAGDLYEQYF
-	TRBV7-9	TRBJ2-5	CASSWRTDPFVETQYF
-	TRBV19	TRBJ2-5	CASSIAAGGMETQYF
-	TRBV6-5	TRBJ2-6	CASSPVSSGANVLTF
TRBD1	TRBV7-9	TRBJ1-3	CASSIPTGKTGNTIYF
-	TRBV6-5	TRBJ1-1	CASSYSDKANTEAFF
-	TRBV5-4	TRBJ2-1	CASSFSSSYNEQFF
-	TRBV12-5	TRBJ1-2	CASGLEGLSTEYGYTF
-	TRBV15	TRBJ1-1	CATSGGSGSLRRAEAFF
TRBD1	TRBV5-8	TRBJ1-5	CASSSYWTGGFEPQHF
TRBD1	TRBV19	TRBJ1-4	CASRDPTGDEKLFF
-	TRBV29-1	TRBJ1-1	CSVQGSLNTEAFF
TRBD2	TRBV7-9	TRBJ2-2	CASSFSGVLTGELFF
-	TRBV9	TRBJ2-1	CASSEGGVLDEQFF
-	TRBV7-2	TRBJ2-3	CASSLVSTGGTDTQYF
TRBD2	TRBV11-3	TRBJ2-1	CASSLSGGYNEQFF
-	TRBV13	TRBJ2-1	CASSARINEQFF
TRBD1	TRBV19	TRBJ2-7	CASSTTGDEQYF
-	TRBV28	TRBJ1-1	CASSFDSLNTEAFF